This T cell receptor beta chain was retrieved from a study of chemoradiotherapy in HPV16-positive cancers (dated by TCRdb to 2021 to 2024). For the wider study: Candidate HPV-specific T-cell clones and common TCR motifs were defined through functional T-cell assays on cells from a couple of HPV16-positive patients. Whether T-cell immunity against the HPV oncoproteins E6 and E7 changes during chemoradiotherapy and whether survival is affected by this immunity were examined in the study. The candidate HPV-specific TCRs and motifs were then tracked in TCR repertoires from around 93 patients with HPV-related cancers. Results and caveats for the whole study, not just this receptor: Expansion of candidate HPV-specific clones and E7-related TCR motifs was observed in the tumor microenvironment during treatment, whereas no such expansion was observed for non-HPV-specific T cells. In HPV16-positive patients, expansion of HPV-responsive T cells during chemoradiotherapy was associated with improved recurrence-free survival. The functional definition of HPV-specific T cells was derived from only a couple of HPV16-positive patients, and the survival association was reported for HPV16-positive patients.

Repertoires were sampled multiple times during chemoradiotherapy, which allowed clonal expansion in the tumor microenvironment to be followed. The library was produced with the immunoSEQ multiplex PCR assay. Imported from immuneACCESS, the table was reduced by TCRdb to in-frame sequences with V and J called. These copies leave out some clones; in studies compared against another copy, an unresolved V gene accounts for under half, and the cause of the remainder is not known. Within this sample are more than 5,500 clones, with roughly nine tenths of them counted one time only. Approximately 2.4% of the sample lies in the top ten. CDR1 SGHVS and CDR2 FNYEAQ were looked up in the germline V gene. V loses 1 base of germline sequence and J loses 8 bases, and the interval between the two ends is 11 bases. The cysteine opens and the phenylalanine closes a CDR3 of 13 amino acids. The retained sequence is limited to the CDR3, 39 bases, with the frame set at the first base.

Concerning this clone itself: Its antigen target is currently unknown. Nothing much larger sits one base from this clone, and base qualities are not available.

This clonotype was obtained from a human donor with HPV-associated anogenital cancer. The input for sequencing was tumor tissue, taken from a patient who underwent chemoradiotherapy. The V gene is TRBV7-6 and the J gene is TRBJ1-2, with no D gene named confidently. The DNA sequence is given as TGTGCCAGCAGCTTAGTTACGGGAACCGGCTACACCTTC. Its protein product is CASSLVTGTGYTF. Reference TRBV7-6 and TRBJ1-2 genes cover what lies past the CDR3, so the full variable domain is GAGVSQSPRYKVTKRGQDVALRCDPISGHVSLYWYRQALGQGPEFLTYFNYEAQQDKSGLPNDRFSAERPEGSISTLTIQRTEQRDSAMYRCASSLVTGTGYTFGSGTRLTVV.